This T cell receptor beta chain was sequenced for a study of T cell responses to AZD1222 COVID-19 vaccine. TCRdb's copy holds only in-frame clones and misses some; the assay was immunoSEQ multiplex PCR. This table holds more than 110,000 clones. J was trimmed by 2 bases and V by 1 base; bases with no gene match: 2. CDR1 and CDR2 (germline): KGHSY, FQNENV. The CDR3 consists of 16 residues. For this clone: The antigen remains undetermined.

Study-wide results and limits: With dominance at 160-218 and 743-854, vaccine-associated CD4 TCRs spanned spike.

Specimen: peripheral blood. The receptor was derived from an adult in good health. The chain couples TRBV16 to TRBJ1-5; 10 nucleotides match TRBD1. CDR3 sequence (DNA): TGTGCCAGCAGCCAATTCGGGACAGGGGGCAATCAGCCCCAGCATTTT. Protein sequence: CASSQFGTGGNQPQHF.